A selection of T cell receptor beta chains follows, all from one sample in a study of T cell therapy after organ transplantation. Their antigens are not known. Clones were sequenced by immunoSEQ multiplex PCR, and TCRdb holds only the in-frame ones, with some missing. The table lists 51,000 or so clones, 85% to 95% of them singletons, with 2.5% to 3.5% in the top ten. The source was CD8+ T cells from blood, collected before autologous CMV-specific T cell therapy. The receptors derive from a human patient who had received a solid organ transplant and had CMV disease. The CDR3 runs from the conserved cysteine through the conserved F or W. D genes are given only for firm matches. Rows give clone size only sometimes, using once, few, many, or a class for an expanded clone.

v_gene	d_gene	abundance	j_gene	CDR3nt	CDR3aa
TRBV7-9	-	-	TRBJ1-1	TGTGCCAGCAGCTTAGATTCTTCCAGTGCTTTCTTT	CASSLDSSSAFF
TRBV5-4	TRBD2	-	TRBJ2-2	TGTGCCAGCAGCTTGGTGTCTAGCGGGGGGGTCACCGGGGAGCTGTTTTTT	CASSLVSSGGVTGELFF
TRBV5-1	-	-	TRBJ1-4	TGCGCCAGCAGCTTGTATGGGCTCACAGAAAAACTGTTTTTT	CASSLYGLTEKLFF
TRBV27	-	once	TRBJ2-5	TGTGCCAGCAGTTTCGGAGTACAAGAGACCCAGTACTTC	CASSFGVQETQYF
TRBV5-6	-	-	TRBJ2-2	TGTGCCAGCAGCTTTATGGATCGGGAGCTGTTTTTT	CASSFMDRELFF
TRBV13	-	-	TRBJ1-2	TGTGCCAGCAGCCGCCGGGTCGAGGTGTTCTATGGCTACACCTTC	CASSRRVEVFYGYTF
TRBV5-1	-	-	TRBJ1-3	TGCGCCAGCAGCTTGGAGGTTAACAGGCTCTCTGGAAACACCATATATTTT	CASSLEVNRLSGNTIYF
TRBV10-3	-	-	TRBJ1-3	TGTGCCATCAGTGAGTCAGAGGGAAACACCATATATTTT	CAISESEGNTIYF
TRBV29-1	-	-	TRBJ2-1	TGCAGCGTTGGGTCTGATACGGGTGAGCAGTTCTTC	CSVGSDTGEQFF
TRBV27	TRBD1	-	TRBJ2-1	TGTGCCAGCAGTTTTCGGGACAGACCTAGCTTCTACAATGAGCAGTTCTTC	CASSFRDRPSFYNEQFF
TRBV4-3	-	few	TRBJ2-3	TGCGCCAGCAGCCAAGAATTGGGGTCAGCCGCGGATACGCAGTATTTT	CASSQELGSAADTQYF
TRBV2	-	-	TRBJ1-5	TGTGCCAGCAAAGCCCTTAGCAATCAGCCCCAGCATTTT	CASKALSNQPQHF
TRBV6-5	TRBD1	-	TRBJ1-2	TGTGCCAGCAGTTACGCAGGGGGGGGCTACACCTTC	CASSYAGGGYTF
TRBV4-1	-	-	TRBJ1-4	TGCGCCAGCAGCCAAGAACCCAGGGACGAAAAACTGTTTTTT	CASSQEPRDEKLFF
TRBV19	-	-	TRBJ2-7	TGTGCCAGTAGTATAGACGGCTTAACAGCCTACGAGCAGTACTTC	CASSIDGLTAYEQYF
TRBV15	TRBD2	-	TRBJ2-3	TGTGCCACCAGCAGAGAGGCTAGCGGGAGAGGTACGCAGTATTTT	CATSREASGRGTQYF
TRBV5-8	-	-	TRBJ1-5	TGTGCCAGCACCTTGGGGGGGAATCAGCCCCAGCATTTT	CASTLGGNQPQHF
TRBV27	-	few	TRBJ1-5	TGTGCCAGCAGTACTCTCGGAGGCCCCCAGCATTTT	CASSTLGGPQHF
TRBV21-1	-	-	TRBJ1-4	TGTGCCAGCGGTACGGGCGCATCTAATGAAAAACTGTTTTTT	CASGTGASNEKLFF